One and the same sample provided the 27 T cell receptor beta chains below, sequenced in a study of T cells after yellow fever vaccination. TCRdb reprocessed the 5' RACE reads with MiXCR, giving one entry per CDR3 protein. In the table there are more than 350,000 distinct CDR3 sequences, roughly 12% of which are singletons. Here the sequenced sample was PBMCs, taken on the day of the first yellow fever vaccination. The receptors derive from a man aged 18 to 30 who received the YFV17D yellow fever vaccine.

This rearrangement joins TRBV5-6 to TRBJ2-1; a possible D gene is TRBD2 (6 bases). CDR1 SGHDT and CDR2 YYEEEE come from the germline V gene. V was cut by 4 bases and J by 4 bases, with 18 bases left in between. The CDR3 runs 16 residues. For the CDR3, the DNA is TGTGCCAGCAGCCTCATGGTTGGGGGGTATTACAATGAGCAGTTCTTC. Translation gives CASSLMVGGYYNEQFF.

This clonotype was detected ten times or more. The V and J genes are TRBV7-2 and TRBJ2-1; possible D gene TRBD2, 6 bases. Germline-derived CDR1 and CDR2 are SGHTA and FQGNSA. Trimming took 6 bases from V and 15 from J, leaving 15 bases between them. The CDR3 is 11 residues long. CDR3 DNA: TGTGCCAGCAGTTCCGGACTATTGTTGTTCTTC. This translates into CASSSGLLLFF.

This clonotype came up a few times. The chain couples TRBV6-5 to TRBJ2-2; tentatively, D is TRBD1 (6 bases). Germline values: CDR1 MNHEY, CDR2 SVGAGI. The V end was cut by 6 bases, the J end by 6 bases, with 8 bases between. The CDR3 has 12 residues. CDR3 residues: CASRTGSGELFF. The CDR3 coding sequence is TGTGCCAGCAGAACAGGGTCCGGGGAGCTGTTTTTT.

The rearrangement links TRBV5-1 to TRBJ1-1; D is unclear. This CDR3 has 14 residues. Germline lookup yields CDR1 SGHRS and CDR2 YFSETQ. V lost 2 bases, J lost 3 bases, and 11 bases lay in between. DNA for the CDR3: TGCGCCAGCAGCTTACAAGGGTGGGACACTGAAGCTTTCTTT. Translating it yields CASSLQGWDTEAFF. Together with reference TRBV5-1 and TRBJ1-1, the CDR3 gives the full variable domain: KAGVTQTPRYLIKTRGQQVTLSCSPISGHRSVSWYQQTPGQGLQFLFEYFSETQRNKGNFPGRFSGRQFSNSRSEMNVSTLELGDSALYLCASSLQGWDTEAFFGQGTRLTVV.

The chain combines TRBV28 with TRBJ2-6; 7 bases are shared with TRBD1. From germline, CDR1 is MDHEN and CDR2 SYDVKM. This CDR3 has 16 amino acids. After removal of 6 bases from V and 2 bases from J, the junction contained 7 bases not matched to a gene. CDR3 sequence: CASRSGGQAGANVLTF. Here the CDR3 DNA reads TGTGCCAGCAGGTCCGGTGGACAGGCTGGGGCCAACGTCCTGACTTTC.

This clonotype was counted many times. This rearrangement joins TRBV6-5 to TRBJ1-2; no clear D. The CDR3 runs to 15 residues. V lost 2 bases and J lost 0, with 10 bases in between. Looked up from germline, CDR1 is MNHEY and CDR2 is SVGAGI. The CDR3 spells CASSYVSGSNYGYTF. CDR3 nucleotide sequence: TGTGCCAGCAGTTACGTGTCGGGGTCTAACTATGGCTACACCTTC.

A few counts support this clonotype. The gene calls are TRBV4-1 and TRBJ2-7, with a tentative D call TRBD1 (5 bases). This CDR3 is built from 12 residues. The germline CDR1 and CDR2 sequences are MGHRA and YSYEKL. Trimming removed 8 bases from V and 2 bases from J, with 10 bases in between. In DNA form, the CDR3 reads TGCGCCAGCGTTGACAGAGCCTACGAGCAGTACTTC. Encoded protein: CASVDRAYEQYF.

The chain uses TRBV7-8 and TRBJ2-5; TRBD2 matches at 12 bases. Losses at the gene ends were 3 bases for V and 5 bases for J; bases not matched to a gene: 4. CDR1 SGHVS and CDR2 FQNEAQ come from the germline V gene. This CDR3 region has 15 residues. The CDR3 region is CASSFLAGGRETQYF. The CDR3 DNA is TGTGCCAGCAGCTTCCTAGCGGGGGGGCGGGAGACCCAGTACTTC.

This clonotype was found many times. The chain joins TRBV18 to TRBJ1-1, with TRBD1 as a possible D gene (6 bases). CDR1 and CDR2 (germline): KGHSH, LQKENI. The CDR3 consists of 14 residues. The ends were cut back, 5 bases at V and 6 bases at J, with 16 bases in the middle. CDR3 region: CASSNGGLGAEAFF. Here the CDR3 DNA reads TGTGCCAGCTCAAACGGGGGGCTCGGGGCTGAAGCTTTCTTT.

This clonotype was counted a few times. This rearrangement joins TRBV7-2 to TRBJ2-5, with D tentatively TRBD1 (7 bases). Germline values: CDR1 SGHTA, CDR2 FQGNSA. The CDR3 is made up of 15 amino acids. Trimming shortened V by 4 bases and J by 5 bases, and 17 bases separated the two germline ends. The CDR3 region is CASSSQPGGRETQYF. CDR3 sequence (DNA): TGTGCCAGCAGCTCGCAGCCAGGGGGGAGGGAGACCCAGTACTTC. Using reference TRBV7-2 and TRBJ2-5 for the parts outside the CDR3, the full variable domain is GAGVSQSPSNKVTEKGKDVELRCDPISGHTALYWYRQSLGQGLEFLIYFQGNSAPDKSGLPSDRFSAERTGGSVSTLTIQRTQQEDSAVYLCASSSQPGGRETQYFGPGTRLLVL.

As DNA, the CDR3 is TGCGCCAGCAGCTTCGGGACTACCACAGATACGCAGTATTTT. Translated, it gives CASSFGTTTDTQYF. J is TRBJ2-3 and V is TRBV5-1; TRBD2 matches at 7 bases. This CDR3 has 14 amino acids. V lost 2 bases and J lost 2; bases outside the gene matches: 2. Germline CDR1 and CDR2: SGHRS and YFSETQ.

This clonotype was found many times. The chain uses TRBV4-3 and TRBJ2-5; D perhaps matches TRBD2 (5 bases). Germline V CDR1 and CDR2: LGHNA, YSLEER. The CDR3 runs 16 residues. The V gene lost 0 bases and the J gene lost 2 bases, with 13 bases spanning the gap. CDR3 amino acids: CASSQETGSTQETQYF. In DNA, the CDR3 is TGCGCCAGCAGCCAAGAAACGGGGAGTACTCAAGAGACCCAGTACTTC.

This clonotype was observed many times. V is TRBV12-3 or TRBV12-4 and J is TRBJ2-7; 14 positions match TRBD2. The CDR3 is made up of 17 amino acids. V dropped 3 bases and J dropped 3; count of bases not matched to a gene: 7. The CDR3: CASSLGPGLAGDYEQYF. DNA for the CDR3: TGTGCCAGCAGTTTGGGACCGGGACTAGCGGGAGACTACGAGCAGTACTTC.

This clonotype was found many times. The gene calls are TRBV12-3 or TRBV12-4 and TRBJ1-5; D is undetermined. This CDR3 is 19 amino acids long. The V and J ends lost 2 bases and 3 bases respectively, with 23 bases between them. CDR3 in DNA: TGTGCCAGCAGTTTATCGATTGGGAAAAAGGGTATTGCCAATCAGCCCCAGCATTTT. It is translated as CASSLSIGKKGIANQPQHF.

V is TRBV9 and J is TRBJ2-1; D is uncertain. This CDR3 contains 14 residues. V gave up 3 bases and J gave up 0 bases, with 7 bases separating them. Germline loops: CDR1 SGDLS, CDR2 YYNGEE. Here the CDR3 DNA reads TGTGCCAGCAGCGAGGCAGGCTCCTACAATGAGCAGTTCTTC. This translates into CASSEAGSYNEQFF.

The sample holds a few counts of this clonotype. The chain couples TRBV18 to TRBJ1-4, with TRBD1 matching 8 bases. V was pared by 6 bases and J by 6 bases, with 9 bases of the junction left unmatched. Germline values: CDR1 KGHSH, CDR2 LQKENI. The CDR3 contains 15 residues. The CDR3 nucleotides are TGTGCCAGCTCCGCGACAGGGGTTGTATATGAAAAACTGTTTTTT. Translating it yields CASSATGVVYEKLFF.

This clonotype was picked up a small number of times. The gene calls are TRBV5-6 and TRBJ1-6; tentatively, D is TRBD1 (6 bases). Germline assignment: CDR1 SGHDT and CDR2 YYEEEE. Trimming left V 4 bases short and J 7 bases short, with 12 bases between. This CDR3 comprises 14 residues. The CDR3 DNA is TGTGCCAGCAGCGGTGGACAGACAAATTCACCCCTCCACTTT. It translates to CASSGGQTNSPLHF.

This clonotype was found a few times. The J gene is TRBJ1-4, the V gene TRBV5-1; D not certain. The CDR3 is made up of 14 amino acids. Germline-derived CDR1 and CDR2 are SGHRS and YFSETQ. V dropped 4 bases and J dropped 8 bases, with 15 bases sitting between them. DNA for the CDR3: TGCGCCAGCAGCCAACGGCCCTCGGGCGAAAAACTGTTTTTT. This translates into CASSQRPSGEKLFF.

The chain recombines TRBV7-3 with TRBJ1-1; D not certain. Germline assignment: CDR1 SGHTA and CDR2 FQGTGA. Trimming took 1 base from V and 3 from J, leaving 6 bases between them. The CDR3 is made up of 13 amino acids. The CDR3 loop is CASSLNPYTEAFF. The CDR3 nucleotides read TGTGCCAGCAGCTTAAATCCGTACACTGAAGCTTTCTTT.

This clonotype has just a few counts. The V call is TRBV6-2 or TRBV6-3, the J call TRBJ2-2; D is undetermined. Germline CDR1 reads MNHEY; CDR2 reads SVGEGT. This CDR3 is built from 11 residues. The germline V and J ends were trimmed by 6 bases and 7 bases, with 6 bases remaining between them. In DNA form, the CDR3 reads TGTGCCAGCAGGATGAACGGGGAGCTGTTTTTT. This translates into CASRMNGELFF.

V usage is TRBV10-2 and J usage is TRBJ2-7; 8 bases map to TRBD1. J lost 0 bases, V lost 8 bases, and 9 bases had no gene match. The CDR3 sequence is 15 residues long. Germline loops: CDR1 WSHSY, CDR2 SAAADI. The CDR3 protein is CASSFGTGGSYEQYF. Written as DNA, the CDR3 is TGCGCCAGCTCCTTCGGAACAGGGGGCTCCTACGAGCAGTACTTC.

This clonotype was recorded at least ten times. The rearrangement uses TRBV4-3 and TRBJ2-5; 8 bases are a match to TRBD1. CDR1 is LGHNA and CDR2 is YSLEER in the germline V gene. Losses at the gene ends were 0 bases for V and 5 bases for J; bases not matched to a gene: 8. CDR3 size: 16 residues. As DNA, the CDR3 is TGCGCCAGCAGCCAAGACTTGGACAGGGTAACGGAGACCCAGTACTTC. This encodes CASSQDLDRVTETQYF.

CDR3 region: CSARVAGYTEAFF. Here the CDR3 DNA reads TGCAGTGCTAGAGTTGCAGGGTACACTGAAGCTTTCTTT. The chain carries TRBV20-1 and TRBJ1-1; a possible D gene is TRBD1 (5 bases). From germline, CDR1 is DFQATT and CDR2 SNEGSKA (reference sequence). CDR3 size: 13 residues. Trimming removed 1 base from V and 3 bases from J, with 9 bases in between.

The sample holds a few counts of this clonotype. The rearrangement links TRBV6-4 to TRBJ2-7; D may be TRBD2 (5 bases). Trimming left V 2 bases short and J 4 bases short, with 12 bases between. CDR1 and CDR2 from the germline V gene are MRHNA and SNTAGT. The CDR3 contains 14 residues. CDR3 sequence: CASSDRGMGYEQYV. CDR3 DNA: TGTGCCAGCAGTGACAGAGGGATGGGGTACGAGCAGTACGTC.

This chain links TRBV4-1 with TRBJ2-4, with 8 bases fitting TRBD2. The CDR3 has 15 amino acids. Looked up from germline, CDR1 is MGHRA and CDR2 is YSYEKL. The junction had 10 bases not matched to a gene; V was cut back by 0 bases and J by 12 bases. The DNA of the CDR3 is TGCGCCAGCAGCCAAGATCCTGGCAGCGGGGGCACTCAGTACTTC. Translated: CASSQDPGSGGTQYF.

Concerning this clonotype itself: A much larger clone sits a single nucleotide away, making a read error possible. The chain uses TRBV13 and TRBJ1-3; D not resolved. CDR1 PRHDT and CDR2 FYEKMQ come from the germline V gene (reference sequence). The CDR3 is made up of 16 amino acids. This chain's CDR3 is CPSSHRPGRIGNTIYF. The CDR3 DNA follows: TGTCCCAGCAGCCACCGCCCAGGACGGATTGGAAACACCATATATTTT.

The J gene is TRBJ1-1, the V gene TRBV5-1; TRBD1 aligns across 7 bases. The ends lost 4 bases at V and 1 base at J; junction bases unmatched: 7. The CDR3 has 15 residues. Germline V gene data show CDR1 as SGHRS and CDR2 as YFSETQ. The CDR3 DNA reads as TGCGCCAGCAGCGGAACAGGGGCCCCGAACACTGAAGCTTTCTTT. The encoded protein is CASSGTGAPNTEAFF.